The TCR beta chain under discussion was sequenced for a study of shared clonotypes between healthy human individuals. Overall study results and limits: Compared with memory subsets, naive subsets generally had larger estimated richness.

Trimming took 4 bases from V and 7 from J; bases not matched to a gene: 23. The CDR3 covers 19 residues. Germline V CDR1 and CDR2: SGHRS, YFSETQ. As processed by the authors: With immunoSEQ giving junction-only sequences and no quality scores, filtering differed. The data were produced by immunoSEQ multiplex PCR, yet TCRdb's version contains in-frame clones alone and is incomplete. The V and J calls and clone size are taken from that table; D and trimming were inferred from the DNA. The sample carries about 1.5 million clones, roughly 97% recorded once. As regards this clone: Its antigen is undetermined.

The source of this sequence is a man aged 25 to 40 in good health. The sample consisted of naive CD4+ T cells sorted from blood. The subset was: CD45RA+ positively selected. The chain combines TRBV5-1 with TRBJ2-7; 10 bases are a match to TRBD2. The CDR3 region has the DNA TGCGCCAGCAGCGCGACGACGGGGCTCAGCGGGAGGGCCGGTAGGGAGCAGTACTTC. It codes for CASSATTGLSGRAGREQYF. The variable domain in full, completed from reference TRBV5-1 and TRBJ2-7, reads KAGVTQTPRYLIKTRGQQVTLSCSPISGHRSVSWYQQTPGQGLQFLFEYFSETQRNKGNFPGRFSGRQFSNSRSEMNVSTLELGDSALYLCASSATTGLSGRAGREQYFGPGTRLTVT.